This T cell receptor beta chain is drawn from a study of radiation and T cells in renal cell carcinoma. Findings of the study overall: Without pretreatment biopsies, baseline tumor clonotype presence was undetermined. In blood, top tumor clones expanded by 2 weeks, shrinking by 4.

Stated time point: blood 4 weeks post-SBRT, at nephrectomy. Stated treatment: 15 Gy SBRT to primary tumor, nephrectomy 4 weeks later. Nephrectomy followed 15 Gy stereotactic body radiation by 4 weeks. Serial blood draws occurred at baseline and 2 and 4 weeks post-SBRT. V lost 1 base to trimming and J lost 6 bases, with 11 bases between them. The CDR3 extends over 14 amino acids. Per germline, CDR1 SGHRS and CDR2 YFSETQ. Comments on this clone: What it binds is unknown.

Repertoires were generated with immunoSEQ multiplex PCR, while TCRdb's copy carries only in-frame clones and drops some. The data hold 120,000 to 150,000 clones, with 65% to 90% observed a single time. This TCR was sampled from a woman aged 45-65 years with renal cell carcinoma. The chain combines TRBV5-1 with TRBJ2-1; D is possibly TRBD1 or TRBD2 (7 bases each). Sequences were derived from blood, sampled from a patient whose treatment included radiotherapy and nephrectomy. CDR3 loop: CASSLSRGGNEQFF. In DNA form, the CDR3 reads TGCGCCAGCAGCTTGAGCAGGGGGGGCAATGAGCAGTTCTTC. Variable domain in full (rest from reference TRBV5-1 and TRBJ2-1): KAGVTQTPRYLIKTRGQQVTLSCSPISGHRSVSWYQQTPGQGLQFLFEYFSETQRNKGNFPGRFSGRQFSNSRSEMNVSTLELGDSALYLCASSLSRGGNEQFFGPGTRLTVL.